The T cell receptor beta chain described here comes from a study of post-analysis software for immune sequencing data (dated by TCRdb to 2014 to 2015). With respect to the entire study: Recorded disease courses included relapsing-remitting, secondary progressive and progressive-relapsing multiple sclerosis, with some patients lacking subtype annotation. The patient repertoires were compared against 11 previously published healthy control repertoires obtained from donors aged about 6 to 26 years. A subset of samples was prepared in parallel using single-end sample barcoding, then pooled and co-amplified after Illumina adapter ligation. On the study overall, not on this receptor specifically: Significantly higher frequencies in patients than in controls were found for a few TRBV segments, including TRBV5-6, TRBV5-1 and TRBV20-1. Direct clustering with F measure showed strong co-clustering of samples prepared in the same batch, prompting a batch-effect correction. Significantly lower normalized Chao1 diversity was found in multiple sclerosis patients than in controls, suggesting substantial peripheral T-cell clonal expansion. The multiple sclerosis patient group was slightly younger than the control group.

To demonstrate the VDJtools post-analysis software, TCR beta repertoires were profiled from the peripheral blood of 13 young patients with multiple sclerosis. Multiple sclerosis patients were children and adolescents aged roughly 6 to 17 years. There are a few counts of this clonotype. This receptor's antigen is unknown. No base qualities exist here, and no much larger clone lies one base off it. CDR3 length: 14 amino acids, cysteine to phenylalanine. The DNA shown is the 42-base CDR3, in frame from base 1. The germline V gene supplies CDR1 MNHEY and CDR2 SVGAGI. The V end loses 2 bases and the J end loses 1 base, and a stretch of 5 bases separates them. Library method: PCR. Sequenced on an Illumina HiSeq 2500. Unique molecular identifiers were incorporated into TCR beta cDNA libraries to reduce PCR and sequencing biases. Some 500,000 cDNA molecules were obtained for every 1 to 10 million input T cells, so each molecule roughly corresponded to one T cell. The patient libraries were prepared and sequenced with the same protocol used for the earlier healthy control dataset. Samples belonging to the same batch were prepared together, multiplexed and sequenced on a shared HiSeq lane. In the paper's pipeline: MIGEC handled the raw barcoded reads, throwing out single-read molecular identifier groups before consensus assembly and CDR3 extraction. Clonotype tables were post-analysed with VDJtools, normalizing diversity by down-sampling all datasets to the smallest sample size. To correct batch-related cross-sample contamination, repertoire overlap clustering matched CDR3 amino acid sequences but not nucleotide sequences. TCRdb's own reprocessing of the public reads used fastp at Q25 and MiXCR and kept productive beta chains. Rows with one shared CDR3 protein collapse into an entry with the most common genes and DNA. The V and J calls and clone size come from TCRdb's table, not from the authors' own analysis. In this sample the table shows roughly 570,000 distinct CDR3 sequences, approximately 34% of which occur a single time. The ten largest clonotypes hold less than 6% of the sample.

The chain is encoded by TRBV6-5 joined to TRBJ2-2; no confident D gene assignment can be made. The clonotype comes from a girl under 18 with multiple sclerosis. Sequenced material: blood. The nucleotide sequence is TGTGCCAGCAGTTACGCCGTGAACACCGGGGAGCTGTTTTTT. Its amino acids are CASSYAVNTGELFF.